A selection of T cell receptor beta chains follows, all from one sample in a study of blood T cells in healthy people across ages. TCRdb redid the calling of the 5' RACE reads with MiXCR, one entry per CDR3 protein. The sample has 1.4 million or so distinct CDR3 sequences; approximately 39% are singletons. Sequencing was carried out using blood. The source is a woman aged 18 to 35 in good health. CDR3s include the opening cysteine and the closing phenylalanine or tryptophan. The order of the fields is V gene, D gene, J gene, clone size, CDR3 DNA, CDR3 protein. D genes are given only for firm matches. A row's size may be missing; if present it is once, few, many or a size class.

TRBV13	.	TRBJ2-3	.	TGTGCCAGCAGCTTAGGGGGCATGGAAGATACGCAGTATTTT	CASSLGGMEDTQYF
TRBV30	.	TRBJ1-5	.	TGTGCCTGGAGTAGGGGGACGCAGCCCCAGCATTTT	CAWSRGTQPQHF
TRBV7-8	.	TRBJ1-1	.	TGTGCCAGCAGGCACTACCAAGGTACCACTGAAGCTTTCTTT	CASRHYQGTTEAFF
TRBV5-1	.	TRBJ1-1	.	TGCGCCAGCAGCTTCGGACAGCCCGTAAACACTGAAGCTTTCTTT	CASSFGQPVNTEAFF
TRBV6-6	.	TRBJ2-1	few	TGTGCCAGCAGTTACTCGGGGCAGGGGAATGAGCAGTTCTTC	CASSYSGQGNEQFF
TRBV27	.	TRBJ2-1	.	TGTGCCAGCAGTTTGACAGCCAACAATGAGCAGTTCTTC	CASSLTANNEQFF
TRBV12-3/TRBV12-4	.	TRBJ2-3	.	TGTGCCAGCGCAGTAGGGGAAGGGAGTACGCAGTATTTT	CASAVGEGSTQYF
TRBV7-2	.	TRBJ2-5	.	TGTGCCAGCAGCTTAGACGGGTTAAAGCGGGAGACCCAGTACTTC	CASSLDGLKRETQYF
TRBV5-1	.	TRBJ2-7	many	TGCGCCAGCAGCTTCTCGGTTGGCTACGAGCAGTACTTC	CASSFSVGYEQYF
TRBV20-1	TRBD2	TRBJ2-1	.	TGCAATCCATCCCCGGGACTAGCGGGAGGATTTAGGTTCTTC	CNPSPGLAGGFRFF
TRBV10-3	.	TRBJ1-5	.	TGTGCCACCGGACGGGGGGGTGCGGGCAATCAGCCCCAGCATTTT	CATGRGGAGNQPQHF
TRBV6-6	.	TRBJ1-2	.	TGTGCCAGCAGTCCGGTTTACTCAGGGTATGGCTACACCTTC	CASSPVYSGYGYTF
TRBV2	.	TRBJ2-2	once	TGTGCCAGCAGGAAGGACAGAACCGGGGAGTTGTTTTTT	CASRKDRTGELFF
TRBV24-1	TRBD2	TRBJ2-1	.	TGTGCCACCAGTGTCGGACTAGCGGTCGCTGAGCAGTTCTTC	CATSVGLAVAEQFF
TRBV14	.	TRBJ1-2	few	TGTGCCAGCAGCCGGGACCGGGGCTCAGGTGGCTACACCTTC	CASSRDRGSGGYTF
TRBV7-2	.	TRBJ1-1	.	TGTGCCAGCAGATGGTGGGCCATTACAGGGAACACTGAAGCTTTCTTT	CASRWWAITGNTEAFF
TRBV5-1	.	TRBJ2-6	.	TGCGCCAGCAGCTTGGATTGGGCCAACGTCCTGACTTTC	CASSLDWANVLTF
TRBV7-2	.	TRBJ2-1	.	TGTGCCAGCAGCTTACTCAGCCCTGAGCAGTTCTTC	CASSLLSPEQFF
TRBV20-1	.	TRBJ2-3	.	TGCAGTGCGAGGGACGCAAGACGCACAGATACGCAGTATTTT	CSARDARRTDTQYF
TRBV28	.	TRBJ2-4	.	TGTGCCAGCAGTTTCCTAAGGGGGGTAAACATTCAGTACTTC	CASSFLRGVNIQYF
TRBV29-1	.	TRBJ2-2	few	TGCAGCGTTCCGGGACACAACACCGGGGAGCTGTTTTTT	CSVPGHNTGELFF
TRBV6-5	.	TRBJ2-3	.	TGTGCCAGCACGAAACAGGGAGTTTTCACAGATACGCAGTATTTT	CASTKQGVFTDTQYF
TRBV4-2	TRBD2	TRBJ2-7	many	TGTGCCAGCAGCCTGGGACTAGCGGAGACCTACGAGCAGTACTTC	CASSLGLAETYEQYF
TRBV20-1	.	TRBJ2-1	.	TGCAGTGAGGCTAGCGGAAGGGGGTCCTACAATGAGCAGTTCTTC	CSEASGRGSYNEQFF
TRBV12-3/TRBV12-4	.	TRBJ1-1	.	TGTGCCAGCAGGGGACTTCGTATTGGCACTGAAGCTTTCTTT	CASRGLRIGTEAFF
TRBV9	.	TRBJ1-1	.	TGTGCCAGTAGCTCCGCCGGGATGACGGACGCTTTCTTT	CASSSAGMTDAFF
TRBV6-2/TRBV6-3	.	TRBJ2-1	.	TGTGCCAGCAGTAGTCCCCCGAAAGGGTACAATGAGCAGTTCTTC	CASSSPPKGYNEQFF
TRBV5-6	TRBD2	TRBJ2-3	few	TGTGCCAGCAGCTCATGGAAACTAGCGGGGGGACCAGATACGCAGTATTTT	CASSSWKLAGGPDTQYF
TRBV20-1	TRBD1	TRBJ2-5	few	TGCAGTGCTAGCACCGGGACAGGGGTGGAGACCCAGTACTTC	CSASTGTGVETQYF
TRBV29-1	.	TRBJ1-5	few	TGCAGCGTTTTACAGGGCGGCGATCAGCCCCAGCATTTT	CSVLQGGDQPQHF
TRBV12-3/TRBV12-4	.	TRBJ1-1	few	TGTGCCAGCAGCGACCCCAGGGGTTGGAACACTGAAGCTTTCTTT	CASSDPRGWNTEAFF
TRBV2	.	TRBJ2-1	few	TGTGCCAGCAAGATATACAATGAGCAGTTCTTC	CASKIYNEQFF
TRBV20-1	TRBD2	TRBJ2-5	.	TGCAGTGTTAGTGACGGCGGACTAGCGGAAGAGACCCAGTACTTC	CSVSDGGLAEETQYF
TRBV6-6	.	TRBJ2-7	.	TGTGCCAGCACTCCTTCCGGGGGCGAGCAGTACTTC	CASTPSGGEQYF
TRBV28	.	TRBJ2-3	few	TGTGCCAGCAGTTTCCCCGCCCGGGTCACAGATACGCAGTATTTT	CASSFPARVTDTQYF
TRBV20-1	.	TRBJ1-5	.	TGCAGTGCTTCCAGGGTTTCTAGCAATCAGCCCCAGCATTTT	CSASRVSSNQPQHF
TRBV27	TRBD1	TRBJ1-5	.	TGTGCCAGCAGTTACCTGGGACAGGGACATCAGCCCCAGCATTTT	CASSYLGQGHQPQHF
TRBV6-6	.	TRBJ1-1	.	TGTGGCCACAGGGATATGAACACTGAAGCTTTCTTT	CGHRDMNTEAFF
TRBV20-1	TRBD1	TRBJ1-1	once	TGCAGTGCTAGAATCTACGGACAGGGCGGCACTGAAGCTTTCTTT	CSARIYGQGGTEAFF
TRBV5-1	.	TRBJ2-2	.	TGCGCCAGCAGCTTGTTGCGGCAGAACACCGTGGAGCTGTTTTTT	CASSLLRQNTVELFF
TRBV5-1	TRBD1	TRBJ1-2	few	TGCGCCAGCAGCCCACAACAGGGGAGGTATGGCTACACCTTC	CASSPQQGRYGYTF
TRBV12-3/TRBV12-4	.	TRBJ2-7	.	TGTGCCAGCAGTTTAGGGGACAGTGGAGGGTACGAGCAGTACTTC	CASSLGDSGGYEQYF
TRBV27	.	TRBJ1-4	.	TGTGCCAGCAGTTTATCAAGTGCCACCCGAGAAAAACTGTTTTTT	CASSLSSATREKLFF
TRBV5-5	.	TRBJ2-4	once	TGTGCCAGCATCTCTCAGGGAACCATTCAGTACTTC	CASISQGTIQYF
TRBV12-5	TRBD1	TRBJ2-5	.	TGTGCTAGTGGTTCGGGACAGGGGGAAGAGACCCAGTACTTC	CASGSGQGEETQYF
TRBV4-1	TRBD1	TRBJ1-2	.	TGCGCCAGCAGCCTAGGGACAGGGGGCTTCGGCTACACCTTC	CASSLGTGGFGYTF
TRBV6-6	TRBD1	TRBJ2-5	.	TGTGCCAGCAGTTTCCCGGGACAGAAAGAGACCCAGTACTTC	CASSFPGQKETQYF
TRBV6-2/TRBV6-3	.	TRBJ2-1	.	TGTGCCAGCAGTTCCTCTGGGAACTCCTACAATGGGCAGTTCTTC	CASSSSGNSYNGQFF
TRBV7-9	.	TRBJ2-1	.	TGTGCCAGCAGCTTCAATCGGGGGGCATACAATGAGCAGTTCTTC	CASSFNRGAYNEQFF
TRBV20-1	TRBD2	TRBJ2-1	.	TGCAGTGCTACAAGACTAGCGGGAGCCCCCTCCTACAATGAGCAGTTCTTC	CSATRLAGAPSYNEQFF
TRBV7-2	.	TRBJ1-5	.	TGTGCCAGCAGCTTAGCCTTGGGGGGAAACAATCCGCCCCAGCATTTT	CASSLALGGNNPPQHF
TRBV7-8	.	TRBJ2-1	few	TGTGCCAGCATCCCAGGGCGCTCCTACAATGAGCAGTTCTTC	CASIPGRSYNEQFF
TRBV7-2	.	TRBJ2-3	few	TGTGCCAGCAGCTGGCAGCCTAGCACAGATACGCAGTATTTT	CASSWQPSTDTQYF
TRBV7-9	.	TRBJ1-2	.	TGTGCCAGCAGTTCAGGGTGGGCAGCCCAAAGCGGCTATGGCTACACCTTC	CASSSGWAAQSGYGYTF
TRBV20-1	TRBD2	TRBJ2-3	.	TGCAGTGCTAGGAGGCTAGCGGGGGGGGACACAGATACGCAGTATTTT	CSARRLAGGDTDTQYF
TRBV10-3	.	TRBJ1-1	.	TGTGCCATCAGTATTGACAGGAACACTGAAGCTTTCTTT	CAISIDRNTEAFF
TRBV29-1	.	TRBJ2-5	.	TGCAGCGCGCGCCTGCGTGTCCGAGAGACCCAGTACTTC	CSARLRVRETQYF
TRBV5-1	TRBD2	TRBJ2-5	few	TGCGCCAGCAGCCCGACTAGCGCGCAAGAGACCCAGTACTTC	CASSPTSAQETQYF
TRBV7-8	.	TRBJ1-5	.	TGTGCCAGCAACACAGGAGATGGCAATCAGCCCCAGCATTTT	CASNTGDGNQPQHF